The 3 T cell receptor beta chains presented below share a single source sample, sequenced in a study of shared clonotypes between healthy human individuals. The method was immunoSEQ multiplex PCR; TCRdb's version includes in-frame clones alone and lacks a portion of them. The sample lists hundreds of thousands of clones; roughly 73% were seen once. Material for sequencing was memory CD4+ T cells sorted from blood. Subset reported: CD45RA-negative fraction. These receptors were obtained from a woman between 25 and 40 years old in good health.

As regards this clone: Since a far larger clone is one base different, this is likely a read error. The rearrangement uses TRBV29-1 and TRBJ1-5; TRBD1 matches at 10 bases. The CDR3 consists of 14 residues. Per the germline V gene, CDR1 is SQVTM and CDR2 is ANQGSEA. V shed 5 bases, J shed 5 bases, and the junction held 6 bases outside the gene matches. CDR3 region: CSVRGQGWDQPQHF. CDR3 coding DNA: TGCAGCGTTCGGGGACAGGGGTGGGATCAGCCCCAGCATTTT.

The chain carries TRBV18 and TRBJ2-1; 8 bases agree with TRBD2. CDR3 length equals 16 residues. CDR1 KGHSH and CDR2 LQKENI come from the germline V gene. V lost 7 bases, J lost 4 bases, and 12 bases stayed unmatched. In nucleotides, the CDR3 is TGTGCCAGCTTACTCTCCGTGGCTAGCGGGTACAATGAGCAGTTCTTC. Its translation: CASLLSVASGYNEQFF.

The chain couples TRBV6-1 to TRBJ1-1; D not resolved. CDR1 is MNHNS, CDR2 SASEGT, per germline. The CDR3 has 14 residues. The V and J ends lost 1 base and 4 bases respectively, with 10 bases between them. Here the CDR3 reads CASSEGQSLTEAFF. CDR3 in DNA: TGTGCCAGCAGTGAAGGGCAGTCTCTCACTGAAGCTTTCTTT.